This TCR beta chain was documented in a study of blood T cell repertoires in COVID-19. In the authors' workflow: Using reference gene primer amplification, nucleated cell counts were estimated. Profiled with immunoSEQ multiplex PCR; TCRdb holds only in-frame clones, not every one. The V and J calls and clone size come from that table; D and trimming were worked out from the DNA. The data show about 400,000 clones, roughly 85% seen once. Germline CDR1 and CDR2: SEHNR and FQNEAQ (reference sequence). V trimming: 7 bases; J trimming: 4 bases; junction bases outside the gene matches: 3. CDR3 size: 14 residues.

This chain uses TRBV7-9 with TRBJ2-2; 10 positions agree with TRBD2. The sequence was collected from a woman in her twenties or thirties with active or convalescent COVID-19. The specimen sequenced was peripheral blood. This chain's CDR3 is CASTGLATTGELFF. Written as DNA, the CDR3 is TGTGCCAGCACGGGACTAGCGACCACCGGGGAGCTGTTTTTT. Full variable domain (missing parts from reference TRBV7-9 and TRBJ2-2): DTGVSQNPRHKITKRGQNVTFRCDPISEHNRLYWYRQTLGQGPEFLTYFQNEAQLEKSRLLSDRFSAERPKGSFSTLEIQRTEQGDSAMYLCASTGLATTGELFFGEGSRLTVL.